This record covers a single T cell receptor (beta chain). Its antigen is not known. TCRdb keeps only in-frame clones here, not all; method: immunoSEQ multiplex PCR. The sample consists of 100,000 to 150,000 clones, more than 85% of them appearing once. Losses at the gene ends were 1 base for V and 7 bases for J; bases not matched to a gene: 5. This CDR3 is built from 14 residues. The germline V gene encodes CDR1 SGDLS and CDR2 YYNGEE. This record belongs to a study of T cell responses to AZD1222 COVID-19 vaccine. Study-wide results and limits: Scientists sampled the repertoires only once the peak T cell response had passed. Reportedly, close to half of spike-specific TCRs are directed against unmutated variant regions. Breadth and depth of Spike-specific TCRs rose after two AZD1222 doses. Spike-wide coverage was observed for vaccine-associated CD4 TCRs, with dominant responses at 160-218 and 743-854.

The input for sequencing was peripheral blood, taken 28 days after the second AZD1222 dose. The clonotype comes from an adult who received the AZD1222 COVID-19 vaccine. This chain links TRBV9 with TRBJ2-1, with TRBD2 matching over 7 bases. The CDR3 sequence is CASSVFREVNEQFF. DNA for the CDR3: TGTGCCAGCAGCGTATTTCGGGAGGTGAATGAGCAGTTCTTC.